This TCR beta chain was profiled in a study of cytomegalovirus exposure and HLA in healthy donors. Study observations and caveats: Roughly uniform depth of sequencing across donors was assumed in presence/absence analyses. For TCR beta chains, V- and J-gene trimming was later linked to a missense DCLRE1C variant.

About this clone: What it recognizes is unknown.

The CDR3 spans 14 residues. Germline V lookup: CDR1 SGHVS, CDR2 FQNEAQ. The V end lost 4 bases, the J end lost 5 bases, and 11 bases lay between the germline ends. The PCR was carried out with 60 Vbeta primers and 13 Jbeta primers. Sequencing was performed with immunoSEQ multiplex PCR; in TCRdb, only in-frame clones are kept and a portion is missing. Found here are 150,000 to 200,000 clones, approximately 70% of them singletons; the top ten hold less than 2%. Sequencing was done on a sample of PBMCs. This receptor was obtained from a young woman in good health and CMV-seronegative. The chain combines TRBV7-8 with TRBJ2-2; possible D gene TRBD2, 6 bases. CDR3 coding DNA: TGTGCCAGCAGCTCCGGGACTGTGACCGGGGAGCTGTTTTTT. Its protein product is CASSSGTVTGELFF.